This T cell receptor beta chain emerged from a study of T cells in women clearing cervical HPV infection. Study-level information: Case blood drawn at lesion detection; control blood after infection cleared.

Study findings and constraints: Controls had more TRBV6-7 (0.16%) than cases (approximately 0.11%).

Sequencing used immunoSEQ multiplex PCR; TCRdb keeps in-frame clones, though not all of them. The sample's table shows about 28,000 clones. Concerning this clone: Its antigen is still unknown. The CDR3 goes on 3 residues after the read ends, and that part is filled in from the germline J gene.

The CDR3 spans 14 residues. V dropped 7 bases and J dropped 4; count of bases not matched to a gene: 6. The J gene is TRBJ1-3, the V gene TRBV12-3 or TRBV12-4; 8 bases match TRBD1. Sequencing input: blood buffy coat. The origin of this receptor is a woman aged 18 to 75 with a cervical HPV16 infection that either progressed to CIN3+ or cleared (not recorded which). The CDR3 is CASILQGVGNTIYF. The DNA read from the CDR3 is TGTGCCAGCATCCTACAGGGGGTCGGAAACACC.